This entry lists 18 T cell receptor beta chains sequenced from one sample in a study of cytomegalovirus exposure and HLA in healthy donors. The PCR contained 60 Vbeta and 13 Jbeta primers. Clones were read by immunoSEQ multiplex PCR, and TCRdb kept only the in-frame ones, dropping some. Of roughly 190,000 clones in the sample, roughly 86% were seen once. Sequencing used PBMCs. Source of these receptors: a woman aged 18-29 years in good health and CMV-seronegative.

The chain uses TRBV6-1 and TRBJ2-7; tentative D call: TRBD1 (5 bases). V lost 7 bases, J lost 6 bases, and 13 bases lay in between. CDR1 is MNHNS, CDR2 SASEGT, per germline. CDR3 size: 12 residues. CDR3 in amino acids: CASNSFRVEQYF. CDR3 nucleotides: TGTGCCAGCAATTCGTTCAGGGTCGAGCAGTACTTC.

The chain combines TRBV7-8 with TRBJ2-3, with TRBD2 matching 11 bases. The CDR3 has 17 amino acids. Germline V CDR1 and CDR2: SGHVS, FQNEAQ. V lost 4 bases, J lost 4 bases, and 10 bases stayed unmatched. This CDR3 is CASSYSRTSGPADTQYF. In DNA, the CDR3 is TGTGCCAGCAGCTATTCACGGACTAGCGGGCCCGCAGATACGCAGTATTTT.

This chain connects TRBV4-3 to TRBJ2-5; 11 bases fit TRBD1. The end of the DNA aligns better with TRBJ2-7, so the J call may be wrong. CDR1 and CDR2 from the germline V gene are LGHNA and YSLEER. This CDR3 contains 15 residues. CDR3 region: CASSQAGTGGYEQYF. CDR3 DNA: TGCGCCAGCAGCCAAGCGGGGACAGGGGGCTACGAGCAGTACTTC.

The rearrangement links TRBV5-8 to TRBJ1-5; 9 nucleotides align to TRBD1. V gave up 3 bases and J gave up 4 bases; unmatched junction bases: 8. There are 16 residues in the CDR3. The germline V gene has CDR1 SGHTS and CDR2 YDEGEE. The chain's CDR3 is CASSSPGGQGNQPQHF. DNA of the CDR3: TGTGCCAGCAGCTCACCCGGTGGACAGGGGAATCAGCCCCAGCATTTT.

The chain couples TRBV5-1 to TRBJ2-7; TRBD1 is a possible D gene (6 bases). With 2 bases removed from V and 3 bases from J, the gap between germline ends came to 12 bases. Germline CDR1 reads SGHRS; CDR2 reads YFSETQ. This CDR3 has 14 amino acids. The DNA for the CDR3 is TGCGCCAGCAGCTTTGACAGGCTAAACTACGAGCAGTACTTC. Its translation: CASSFDRLNYEQYF.

The rearrangement uses TRBV27 and TRBJ2-3; 7 positions match TRBD1. The CDR3 contains 15 residues. Per germline, CDR1 MNHEY and CDR2 SMNVEV (reference sequence). With V trimmed by 5 bases and J by 3 bases, 8 bases remained unmatched. CDR3 DNA: TGTGCCAGCAGTCCGACAGGGATTGCGACAGATACGCAGTATTTT. Translating it yields CASSPTGIATDTQYF.

The rearrangement uses TRBV28 and TRBJ2-5; TRBD2 matches at 7 bases. J was trimmed by 1 base and V by 7 bases; bases with no gene match: 12. The CDR3 totals 16 residues. Germline CDR1 and CDR2: MDHEN and SYDVKM. CDR3 sequence reads: CASIPSLADFQETQYF. DNA of the CDR3: TGTGCCAGCATCCCGAGCCTAGCGGACTTCCAAGAGACCCAGTACTTC.

The V gene is TRBV4-1, the J gene TRBJ2-5, with D possibly being TRBD1 (5 bases). The end of the DNA fits TRBJ2-7 better, so the J call may be wrong. Looked up from germline, CDR1 is MGHRA and CDR2 is YSYEKL. The CDR3 loop spans 15 amino acids. CDR3 sequence: CASSQEQTVPYEQYF. CDR3 nucleotides: TGCGCCAGCAGCCAAGAGCAGACAGTTCCCTACGAGCAGTACTTC.

For the CDR3, the DNA is TGTGCCAGCAGCCCTGGGACTGGGTTTTACAATGAGCAGTTCTTC. This codes for CASSPGTGFYNEQFF. V gene TRBV7-3 combines with J gene TRBJ2-1; D is possibly TRBD2 (6 bases). This CDR3 contains 15 residues. The V end was cut by 5 bases, the J end by 4 bases, with 15 bases between. Looked up from germline, CDR1 is SGHTA and CDR2 is FQGTGA. The full variable domain, rest sourced from reference TRBV7-3 and TRBJ2-1, is GAGVSQTPSNKVTEKGKYVELRCDPISGHTALYWYRQSLGQGPEFLIYFQGTGAADDSGLPNDRFFAVRPEGSVSTLKIQRTERGDSAVYLCASSPGTGFYNEQFFGPGTRLTVL.

This clone was seen only a few times. This sequence joins TRBV4-2 and TRBJ2-2; maybe TRBD2 (5 bases). CDR1 and CDR2 (germline): LGHNA, YNFKEQ. This CDR3 has 15 amino acids. Trimming left V 1 base short and J 8 bases short, with 14 bases between. CDR3 amino acids: CASSQVPGSTGELFF. In DNA, the CDR3 is TGTGCCAGCAGCCAAGTTCCGGGAAGTACAGGGGAGCTGTTTTTT.

Note on this clone: The same CDR3 can be traced to other DNA sequences in this sample. This chain uses TRBV30 with TRBJ1-1; no firm D call. CDR1 GTSNPN and CDR2 SVGIG come from the germline V gene (reference sequence). Trimming pared 0 bases from V and 6 bases from J, leaving 11 bases between. The CDR3 runs to 13 residues. The CDR3: CAWSVLRGSEAFF. As DNA, the CDR3 is TGTGCCTGGAGTGTACTGAGAGGTTCTGAAGCTTTCTTT. The complete variable domain, with remaining parts taken from reference TRBV30 and TRBJ1-1, reads SQTIHQWPATLVQPVGSPLSLECTVEGTSNPNLYWYRQAAGRGLQLLFYSVGIGQISSEVPQNLSASRPQDRQFILSSKKLLLSDSGFYLCAWSVLRGSEAFFGQGTRLTVV.

The rearrangement joins TRBV28 to TRBJ1-5, with TRBD1 identical over 7 bases. The CDR3 runs to 17 residues. The J segment lost 5 bases and the V segment lost 1 base, leaving 11 bases of the junction unmatched. Looked up from germline, CDR1 is MDHEN and CDR2 is SYDVKM. The CDR3 DNA sequence: TGTGCCAGCAGTTTATTTACCCTGGACAGGCGCGATCAGCCCCAGCATTTT. This encodes CASSLFTLDRRDQPQHF. Full variable domain (missing parts from reference TRBV28 and TRBJ1-5): DVKVTQSSRYLVKRTGEKVFLECVQDMDHENMFWYRQDPGLGLRLIYFSYDVKMKEKGDIPEGYSVSREKKERFSLILESASTNQTSMYLCASSLFTLDRRDQPQHFGDGTRLSIL.

The chain joins TRBV6-5 to TRBJ1-5; D is unclear. Germline lookup yields CDR1 MNHEY and CDR2 SVGAGI. This CDR3 is 14 amino acids long. Trimming took off 5 bases at V and 1 base at J, with 9 bases between the two ends. The CDR3 DNA reads as TGTGCCAGCAGTGCCTCTAGGAGCAATCAGCCCCAGCATTTT. It translates to CASSASRSNQPQHF.

The gene calls are TRBV28 and TRBJ2-1, with 9 bases matching TRBD1. From germline, CDR1 is MDHEN and CDR2 SYDVKM. The CDR3 consists of 18 residues. V shed 6 bases and J 0 bases; nucleotides not matched to a gene: 12. The CDR3 region has the DNA TGTGCCAGCAGGAGGGGACAGGGATTAGGGGGCTCCTACAATGAGCAGTTCTTC. Its protein is CASRRGQGLGGSYNEQFF.

CDR3 sequence: CASSLTWGGAEQFF. CDR3 DNA: TGTGCCAGCAGCTTAACATGGGGGGGAGCAGAGCAGTTCTTC. This chain connects TRBV5-5 to TRBJ2-1; 7 bases are a match to TRBD2. J was trimmed by 10 bases and V by 2 bases; bases with no gene match: 9. The CDR3 is 14 amino acids. Germline V gives CDR1 SGHKS, CDR2 YYEKEE (reference sequence).

This clone has just a few counts. The rearrangement uses TRBV19 and TRBJ2-5; 7 nucleotides match TRBD1. V trimming: 6 bases; J trimming: 4 bases; junction bases outside the gene matches: 8. This CDR3 comprises 14 residues. Germline CDR1 LNHDA, CDR2 SQIVND (reference sequence). The CDR3 DNA reads as TGTGCCAGTAGGAAACAGGGGCGTAGAGAGACCCAGTACTTC. Translating it yields CASRKQGRRETQYF.

This sequence joins TRBV27 and TRBJ2-7; 11 bases are a match to TRBD2. The CDR3 contains 16 residues. J gave up 0 bases and V 3 bases, and 4 bases lay outside the gene matches. Germline values: CDR1 MNHEY, CDR2 SMNVEV (reference sequence). The CDR3 region has the DNA TGTGCCAGCAGTTTGGGGACTAGCGGAAACTCCTACGAGCAGTACTTC. Protein: CASSLGTSGNSYEQYF.

The DNA for the CDR3 is TGTGCCAGCTCACGTCCCGGGACAGGGGCGCTCGGTGGCTACACCTTC. Its protein is CASSRPGTGALGGYTF. The chain uses TRBV18 and TRBJ1-2; 10 bases align to TRBD1. Germline CDR1 is KGHSH and CDR2 is LQKENI. V shed 4 bases, J shed 7 bases, and the junction held 12 bases outside the gene matches. This CDR3 is 16 amino acids long.